This TCR beta chain came from a study of blood T cell repertoires in COVID-19. Looking at the study overall: The United States, Italy and Spain were the sources of the acute and convalescent COVID-19 samples. Sources were T cells, B-cell-depleted T cells, or PBMCs; the material itself was cDNA or gDNA.

The V and J ends lost 8 bases and 0 bases, in that order; junction bases with no gene match: 7. Germline CDR1 reads LNHDA; CDR2 reads SQIVND (reference sequence). The CDR3 covers 15 residues. The assay was immunoSEQ multiplex PCR, and TCRdb's table has in-frame clones only and misses some. Here the sample spans roughly 63,000 clones, approximately 89% being singletons. The chain couples TRBV19 to TRBJ2-1, with 7 bases lining up with TRBD1. Material: peripheral blood. The source is a man in his fifties or sixties with active COVID-19. The CDR3 region has the DNA TGTGCCAGTTTTACGGGACAGAGCTCCTACAATGAGCAGTTCTTC. Translated: CASFTGQSSYNEQFF.